These 23 T cell receptor beta chains share one sample of origin, sequenced in a study of blood T cell repertoires in COVID-19. Generated by immunoSEQ multiplex PCR, the TCRdb table keeps only in-frame clones and is missing some. The data show 250,000 or so clones, approximately 88% seen once. The sample consisted of peripheral blood. Every receptor here comes from a woman in her thirties with COVID-19, enrolled during active disease.

The count of this clone is one. The chain recombines TRBV6-1 with TRBJ2-7, with 8 bases matching TRBD1. This CDR3 has 14 amino acids. Germline V lookup: CDR1 MNHNS, CDR2 SASEGT. V dropped 1 base and J dropped 3; count of bases not matched to a gene: 2. The CDR3 coding sequence is TGTGCCAGCAGTGAAGGAGGGACAGGCTACGAGCAGTACGTC. Its translation: CASSEGGTGYEQYV.

This clone is a singleton in its sample. J is TRBJ2-1 and V is TRBV7-8, with 13 bases aligning to TRBD2. V gave up 8 bases and J gave up 10 bases; unmatched junction bases: 14. The CDR3 is 16 residues long. CDR1 is SGHVS and CDR2 is FQNEAQ in the germline V gene. The CDR3 DNA reads as TGTGCCAGCGCCTGGAAACCGGGACTAGCGGGATACGAGCAGTTCTTC. Its translation: CASAWKPGLAGYEQFF.

This clone was picked up one time. This chain joins TRBV4-3 and TRBJ1-6; weak D call: TRBD1 (5 bases). V lost 4 bases, J lost 0 bases, and 16 bases lay in between. Germline V gene lookup returns CDR1 LGHNA and CDR2 YSLEER. This CDR3 has 18 residues. CDR3 nucleotides: TGCGCCAGCAGCCGGCGAGATGCGGGGGTCTCCTATAATTCACCCCTCCACTTT. Its translation is CASSRRDAGVSYNSPLHF.

This chain joins TRBV27 and TRBJ2-4; D remains ambiguous. V was cut by 4 bases and J by 6 bases, with 10 bases left in between. Germline CDR1 and CDR2: MNHEY and SMNVEV (reference sequence). This CDR3 is 13 amino acids long. The CDR3 DNA reads TGTGCCAGCAGTTCATCCTTTAGAAACATTCAGTACTTC. Translation gives CASSSSFRNIQYF.

The chain has TRBV10-1 and TRBJ2-3, with D tentatively TRBD1 (5 bases). V gave up 2 bases and J gave up 1 base, with 10 bases separating them. The CDR3 is 15 amino acids. CDR1 WNHNN and CDR2 SYGVQD come from the germline V gene (reference sequence). Written as DNA, the CDR3 is TGCGCCAGCAGTGAGAGTGGACACCGCACAGATACGCAGTATTTT. Translated: CASSESGHRTDTQYF.

CDR3 sequence: CASRMGLRHNEQFF. The CDR3 DNA reads as TGTGCCAGCAGAATGGGACTCCGCCACAATGAGCAGTTCTTC. This chain uses TRBV27 with TRBJ2-1, with D maybe TRBD2 (6 bases). Germline CDR1 is MNHEY and CDR2 is SMNVEV (reference sequence). Trimming removed 6 bases from V and 5 bases from J, with 14 bases in between. CDR3 length: 14 amino acids.

V and J are TRBV24-1 and TRBJ1-1, with a weak D call TRBD1 (5 bases). This CDR3 comprises 11 residues. Trimming stripped 4 bases from V and 8 bases from J, with 7 bases between. Germline CDR1 and CDR2: KGHDR and SFDVKD. CDR3 residues: CATSEAGEAFF. The CDR3 nucleotides read TGTGCCACCAGTGAGGCAGGGGAAGCTTTCTTT.

This chain's CDR3 is CASRSRSDPKESPATTTEAFF. In DNA form, the CDR3 reads TGCGCCAGCAGAAGCCGAAGCGACCCCAAGGAATCCCCTGCCACTACCACTGAAGCTTTCTTT. V is TRBV23-1 and J is TRBJ1-1; no clear D gene. TRBV23-1 qualifies as an ORF whose function is uncertain. The CDR3 extends over 21 amino acids. Trimming stripped 6 bases from V and 4 bases from J, with 36 bases between.

The chain is built from TRBV18 and TRBJ2-5; TRBD2 aligns across 9 bases. The trim removed 1 base at V and 2 bases at J, leaving 5 bases unmatched. The germline CDR1 and CDR2 sequences are KGHSH and LQKENI. This CDR3 is built from 16 residues. The CDR3 DNA sequence: TGTGCCAGCTCACCACGGGATAGCGGGGGACAAGAGACCCAGTACTTC. This sequence encodes CASSPRDSGGQETQYF.

This clone was counted only a few times. Within the sample, other DNA sequences also encode this same CDR3. This chain joins TRBV3-1 (or the pseudogene TRBV3-2) and TRBJ1-1, with a weak D call TRBD1 (6 bases). Trimming removed 1 base from V and 4 bases from J, with 7 bases in between. The CDR3 covers 13 residues. In germline, CDR1 is LGHDT, CDR2 YNNKEL (reference sequence). In DNA form, the CDR3 reads TGTGCCAGCAGCCAAGGGGGGCTCACTGAAGCTTTCTTT. This sequence encodes CASSQGGLTEAFF.

This chain uses TRBV20-1 with TRBJ1-2, with TRBD1 matching over 9 bases. The CDR3 covers 11 residues. Germline V gene sequence: CDR1 DFQATT, CDR2 SNEGSKA (reference sequence). The CDR3 bases are TGCAGGGGGGACAGGGAACATGGCTACACCTTC. It yields the protein CRGDREHGYTF.

There are a few counts of this clone. The chain combines TRBV24-1 with TRBJ1-1, with 8 bases matching TRBD1. This CDR3 has 15 residues. The J segment lost 4 bases and the V segment lost 7 bases, leaving 10 bases of the junction unmatched. CDR1 and CDR2 (germline): KGHDR, SFDVKD. Here the CDR3 DNA reads TGTGCCACCAGCTCAGCAGGGGGCGTTGGCACTGAAGCTTTCTTT. Amino acids: CATSSAGGVGTEAFF.

V is TRBV27 and J is TRBJ2-7, with a tentative D call TRBD2 (5 bases). The CDR3 runs 14 residues. Deletions cut 3 bases from V and 1 base from J, with 10 bases between. Germline CDR1 and CDR2: MNHEY and SMNVEV (reference sequence). The CDR3 loop is CASSFRTDSYEQYF. The CDR3 DNA reads as TGTGCCAGCAGTTTCCGGACTGATTCCTACGAGCAGTACTTC.

The chain's CDR3 is CASSQIGGRGYTF. CDR3 nucleotides: TGTGCCAGCAGCCAAATTGGAGGCCGCGGCTACACCTTC. The V call is TRBV6-2 or TRBV6-3, the J call TRBJ1-2; D gene ambiguous. V was clipped by 6 bases and J by 8 bases, with 16 bases between them. The CDR3 contains 13 residues. Germline V lookup: CDR1 MNHEY, CDR2 SVGEGT.

V gene TRBV4-3 combines with J gene TRBJ2-3; possibly TRBD1 for D (7 bases). This CDR3 is built from 16 residues. V gave up 4 bases and J gave up 4 bases, with 18 bases separating them. Germline CDR1 LGHNA, CDR2 YSLEER. CDR3 in amino acids: CASSPRGRGDSDTQYF. The CDR3 DNA reads TGCGCCAGCAGCCCCCGGGGCAGGGGGGATTCAGATACGCAGTATTTT.

In its sample, this clone was seen once. The chain has TRBV6-5 and TRBJ1-2; D is possibly TRBD1 (5 bases). V lost 7 bases and J lost 6, with 18 bases in between. This CDR3 contains 14 residues. The germline CDR1 and CDR2 sequences are MNHEY and SVGAGI. CDR3 sequence: CASTDPLRVDGYTF. The CDR3 nucleotides are TGTGCCAGCACCGACCCCCTCAGGGTGGATGGCTACACCTTC.

V and J are TRBV4-3 and TRBJ2-7; possibly TRBD1 for D (5 bases). The CDR3 is 15 residues long. Germline CDR1 reads LGHNA; CDR2 reads YSLEER. Deletions cut 0 bases from V and 2 bases from J, with 11 bases between. CDR3 sequence: CASSQDLSGTYEQYF. In DNA form, the CDR3 reads TGCGCCAGCAGCCAAGATTTGTCAGGGACCTACGAGCAGTACTTC.

V usage is TRBV5-1 and J usage is TRBJ2-2, with 7 bases identical to TRBD1. The V gene end was trimmed by 2 bases and the J gene end by 2 bases; junction bases not matched to a gene: 6. The CDR3 is 16 residues long. CDR1 is SGHRS and CDR2 is YFSETQ in the germline V gene. The CDR3 DNA reads as TGCGCCAGCAGCTTAAGACAGGGTCAAAACACCGGGGAGCTGTTTTTT. Its protein product is CASSLRQGQNTGELFF.

The chain has TRBV7-2 and TRBJ2-1; D possibly corresponds to TRBD1 (5 bases). Trimming removed 2 bases from V and 5 bases from J, with 16 bases in between. CDR1 and CDR2 (germline): SGHTA, FQGNSA. The CDR3 totals 16 residues. For the CDR3, the DNA is TGTGCCAGCAGCTTAAATGGGGCGCCGGGCAACAATGAGCAGTTCTTC. Protein product: CASSLNGAPGNNEQFF.

The chain recombines TRBV19 with TRBJ1-2; D is ambiguous. The ends were cut back, 6 bases at V and 4 bases at J, with 21 bases in the middle. The CDR3 runs 16 residues. Germline V gene sequence: CDR1 LNHDA, CDR2 SQIVND (reference sequence). This CDR3 is CASSRGTTFGGYGYTF. The CDR3 DNA reads TGTGCCAGTAGCCGGGGAACAACATTCGGTGGCTATGGCTACACCTTC.

This sequence joins TRBV15 and TRBJ2-1; 7 bases fit TRBD2. Unmatched junction bases numbered 3, after V lost 2 bases and J lost 2 bases. CDR3 length equals 15 residues. Germline CDR1 reads LNHNV; CDR2 reads YYDKDF (reference sequence). Written as DNA, the CDR3 is TGTGCCACCAGCAGACGCGGACTAGCCTACAATGAGCAGTTCTTC. It yields the protein CATSRRGLAYNEQFF.

The chain uses TRBV7-9 and TRBJ2-1, with a tentative D call TRBD1 (7 bases). The CDR3 is 15 amino acids. Trimming left V 3 bases short and J 5 bases short, with 14 bases between. CDR1 is SEHNR and CDR2 is FQNEAQ in the germline V gene (reference sequence). The CDR3: CASSFGGGLNNEQFF. DNA for the CDR3: TGTGCCAGCAGCTTCGGAGGGGGCTTGAACAATGAGCAGTTCTTC.

The V and J genes are TRBV6-5 and TRBJ2-7; possible D gene TRBD2, 6 bases. The CDR3 has 14 amino acids. From germline, CDR1 is MNHEY and CDR2 SVGAGI. V was pared by 9 bases and J by 3 bases, with 18 bases between. The chain's CDR3 is CARALAGPHYEQYF. CDR3 nucleotide sequence: TGTGCCAGGGCTCTCGCGGGGCCCCACTACGAGCAGTACTTC.